This T cell receptor (beta chain) was profiled in a study of blood T cell repertoires in COVID-19. Overall study: The samples span acute and convalescent COVID-19 from the United States, Italy and Spain. The analysed material was cDNA or gDNA that came from T cells, B-cell-depleted T cells, or PBMCs.

The V and J ends lost 9 bases and 0 bases, in that order; junction bases with no gene match: 10. CDR3 length: 16 amino acids. Germline CDR1 is SGHNT and CDR2 is YYREEE (reference sequence). In the authors' methods: Quantification of nucleated cells was approximated via reference gene primer amplification. Only in-frame clones appear in the TCRdb table, and some are missing; sequencing was by immunoSEQ multiplex PCR. V and J calls and clone size follow that table, whereas D and trimming were derived from the DNA. The repertoire holds about 130,000 clones, with 85% as singletons. Sequencing used peripheral blood. This clonotype was obtained from an elderly man with active or convalescent COVID-19. The chain couples TRBV5-4 to TRBJ2-2; TRBD2 agrees at 8 bases. CDR3 coding DNA: TGTGCCACTCAGCTACCGGGGGGGGCGAACACCGGGGAGCTGTTTTTT. Encoded protein: CATQLPGGANTGELFF.